Shown below are 28 T cell receptor beta chains from a single sample sequenced in a study of blood T cell repertoires in COVID-19. Method: immunoSEQ multiplex PCR; TCRdb's copy keeps in-frame clones and lacks some. This table has about 160,000 clones, 65% to 85% appearing once. Sequenced input: peripheral blood. Source of these receptors: a woman older than 75 with active or convalescent COVID-19.

The CDR3 sequence is CASSVGQGYGYTF. In DNA form, the CDR3 reads TGTGCCAGCAGCGTCGGACAGGGGTATGGCTACACCTTC. The chain is built from TRBV9 and TRBJ1-2; 9 bases fit TRBD1. This CDR3 comprises 13 residues. CDR1 SGDLS and CDR2 YYNGEE come from the germline V gene. The junction had 1 base not matched to a gene; V was cut back by 2 bases and J by 5 bases.

J is TRBJ2-3 and V is TRBV18; 11 positions match TRBD2. After removal of 0 bases from V and 6 bases from J, the junction contained 5 bases not matched to a gene. The CDR3 is made up of 16 amino acids. Per germline, CDR1 KGHSH and CDR2 LQKENI. The CDR3 sequence is CASSPPVAGGLDTQYF. The CDR3 DNA is TGTGCCAGCTCACCACCTGTAGCGGGGGGGCTGGATACGCAGTATTTT.

The rearrangement joins TRBV19 to TRBJ2-2; D possibly corresponds to TRBD1 (5 bases). The CDR3 has 14 residues. The ends were cut back, 6 bases at V and 3 bases at J, with 11 bases in the middle. CDR1 is LNHDA, CDR2 SQIVND, per germline (reference sequence). CDR3 in DNA: TGTGCCAGTAGGGTAGACAGCTACACCGGGGAGCTGTTTTTT. The encoded protein is CASRVDSYTGELFF.

The gene calls are TRBV7-6 and TRBJ1-1; a weak D match, TRBD1 (5 bases). V lost 5 bases and J 5 bases, leaving 18 bases between the germline ends. Germline loops: CDR1 SGHVS, CDR2 FNYEAQ. CDR3 length: 15 amino acids. The CDR3 is CASSLEGNLKTEAFF. As DNA, the CDR3 is TGTGCCAGCAGCCTAGAGGGGAACCTTAAGACTGAAGCTTTCTTT.

This clone was seen just once. The rearrangement joins TRBV6-1 to TRBJ1-2; possible D gene TRBD1, 5 bases. The germline CDR1 and CDR2 sequences are MNHNS and SASEGT. V was trimmed by 3 bases and J by 0 bases, leaving 8 bases between them. The CDR3 is made up of 14 amino acids. This CDR3 reads CASSEAGTNYGYTF. The CDR3 nucleotides are TGTGCCAGCAGTGAGGCAGGGACTAACTATGGCTACACCTTC.

J is TRBJ1-2 and V is TRBV9; D is possibly TRBD1 (5 bases). The CDR3 runs 14 residues. Germline lookup yields CDR1 SGDLS and CDR2 YYNGEE. V lost 0 bases to trimming and J lost 3 bases, with 9 bases between them. This CDR3 is CASSVDDRDYGYTF. The CDR3 bases are TGTGCCAGCAGCGTAGATGACAGAGACTATGGCTACACCTTC. Based on the CDR3 plus reference TRBV9 and TRBJ1-2, the full variable domain is DSGVTQTPKHLITATGQRVTLRCSPRSGDLSVYWYQQSLDQGLQFLIQYYNGEERAKGNILERFSAQQFPDLHSELNLSSLELGDSALYFCASSVDDRDYGYTFGSGTRLTVV.

The chain has TRBV11-3 and TRBJ2-3; 8 positions match TRBD2. V trimming: 3 bases; J trimming: 0 bases; junction bases outside the gene matches: 2. The CDR3 covers 15 residues. Per germline, CDR1 SGHNT and CDR2 YENEEA. CDR3 nucleotides: TGTGCCAGCAGCTTTTCGGGGGGGAGCACAGATACGCAGTATTTT. Protein: CASSFSGGSTDTQYF.

The CDR3 here is CASRWGGQETQYF. DNA of the CDR3: TGTGCCAGCAGATGGGGGGGCCAAGAGACCCAGTACTTC. The rearrangement links TRBV11-2 to TRBJ2-5; the match to TRBD2 covers 7 bases. CDR1 is SGHAT and CDR2 is FQNNGV in the germline V gene. The ends lost 6 bases at V and 1 base at J; junction bases unmatched: 2. This CDR3 comprises 13 residues.

CDR3 coding DNA: TGTGCCAGCAGTTACGGGGGGACAGCCAACAATCAGCCCCAGCATTTT. It codes for CASSYGGTANNQPQHF. The chain joins TRBV6-5 to TRBJ1-5, with 7 positions matching TRBD1. Trimming cost V 2 bases and J 3 bases; bases outside gene matches: 7. Germline V gene lookup returns CDR1 MNHEY and CDR2 SVGAGI. The CDR3 covers 16 residues.

CDR3 in amino acids: CASSLGAGGYTF. As DNA, the CDR3 is TGTGCCAGCAGCTTAGGGGCAGGAGGCTACACCTTC. This rearrangement joins TRBV11-2 to TRBJ1-2, with no clear D. The CDR3 is made up of 12 amino acids. The V end lost 1 base, the J end lost 8 bases, and 8 bases lay between the germline ends. Germline V gives CDR1 SGHAT, CDR2 FQNNGV.

This clone showed up just once. This sequence joins TRBV9 and TRBJ1-5; D is unclear. V was clipped by 0 bases and J by 5 bases, with 15 bases between them. CDR1 is SGDLS and CDR2 is YYNGEE in the germline V gene. CDR3 size: 16 residues. The CDR3 spells CASSVVRPGGDQPQHF. The DNA for the CDR3 is TGTGCCAGCAGCGTAGTAAGGCCCGGCGGGGATCAGCCCCAGCATTTT.

The chain combines TRBV4-1 with TRBJ1-1, with a weak D call TRBD1 (5 bases). Germline loops: CDR1 MGHRA, CDR2 YSYEKL. Trimming shortened V by 1 base and J by 3 bases, and 9 bases separated the two germline ends. This CDR3 has 14 residues. The CDR3 DNA is TGCGCCAGCAGCCAAGGCCGGGGGGACACTGAAGCTTTCTTT. The encoded protein is CASSQGRGDTEAFF.

The rearrangement joins TRBV5-1 to TRBJ1-2; TRBD1 aligns across 11 bases. Trimming at V came to 2 bases and at J to 7 bases, leaving 7 bases not matched to a gene. The V gene's germline CDR1 is SGHRS and CDR2 YFSETQ. The CDR3 covers 15 residues. This CDR3 is CASSLVAGTGGGYTF. For the CDR3, the DNA is TGCGCCAGCAGCTTAGTCGCCGGGACAGGGGGTGGCTACACCTTC.

This clone was seen more than once but under ten times. The V and J genes are TRBV27 and TRBJ1-2; the match to TRBD1 covers 7 bases. The germline CDR1 and CDR2 sequences are MNHEY and SMNVEV (reference sequence). The CDR3 contains 13 residues. The ends lost 5 bases at V and 6 bases at J; junction bases unmatched: 6. The CDR3 nucleotides read TGTGCCAGCAGTCAAGACAGGGTCAATGGCTACACCTTC. Translating gives CASSQDRVNGYTF.

The chain uses TRBV6-5 and TRBJ1-2, with D uncertain. Trimming removed 8 bases at V and 8 bases at J, with 12 bases between. Germline V lookup: CDR1 MNHEY, CDR2 SVGAGI. The CDR3 is 11 amino acids. In DNA form, the CDR3 reads TGTGCCAGCCATAACAGTGGCGGCTACACCTTC. Protein: CASHNSGGYTF.

V gene TRBV7-9 combines with J gene TRBJ2-1; D possibly corresponds to TRBD2 (7 bases). Germline CDR1 and CDR2: SEHNR and FQNEAQ (reference sequence). V lost 5 bases, J lost 9 bases, and 23 bases lay in between. This CDR3 is built from 16 residues. The CDR3 DNA reads TGTGCCAGCAGCCTAGGGGGGGTCGGTGTAAGGAGTGAGCAGTTCTTC. Protein product: CASSLGGVGVRSEQFF. Using reference TRBV7-9 and TRBJ2-1 for the parts outside the CDR3, the full variable domain is DTGVSQNPRHKITKRGQNVTFRCDPISEHNRLYWYRQTLGQGPEFLTYFQNEAQLEKSRLLSDRFSAERPKGSFSTLEIQRTEQGDSAMYLCASSLGGVGVRSEQFFGPGTRLTVL.

The chain recombines TRBV5-5 with TRBJ1-5, with a weak D call TRBD1 (5 bases). The CDR3 is 15 residues long. With 3 bases removed from V and 15 bases from J, the gap between germline ends came to 25 bases. The germline CDR1 and CDR2 sequences are SGHKS and YYEKEE (reference sequence). In DNA, the CDR3 is TGTGCCAGCAGCTCCGCCGGGGGGGATACAGGTCCTCGGCATTTT. Its protein product is CASSSAGGDTGPRHF.

Of note for this clone: Other DNA sequences from this sample encode an identical CDR3 as well. The J gene is TRBJ1-5, the V gene TRBV6-6; the D is unclear. This CDR3 spans 13 amino acids. CDR1 and CDR2 from the germline V gene are MNHNY and SVGAGI (reference sequence). Trimming stripped 4 bases from V and 2 bases from J, with 6 bases between. The CDR3 protein is CASSSGGNQPQHF. The CDR3 DNA follows: TGTGCCAGCAGTTCCGGGGGCAATCAGCCCCAGCATTTT.

This clone came up a few times. The chain links TRBV6-2 or TRBV6-3 to TRBJ2-5; TRBD1 agrees at 10 bases. Per germline, CDR1 MNHEY and CDR2 SVGEGT. CDR3 length: 15 amino acids. J lost 2 bases, V lost 5 bases, and 5 bases had no gene match. The CDR3 region is CASSPTGGRQETQYF. Here the CDR3 DNA reads TGTGCCAGCAGTCCGACAGGGGGCAGGCAAGAGACCCAGTACTTC.

The rearrangement uses TRBV7-2 and TRBJ1-1; the D gene is possibly TRBD1 (6 bases). The V end lost 5 bases, the J end lost 2 bases, and 15 bases lay between the germline ends. Germline CDR1 SGHTA, CDR2 FQGNSA. The CDR3 totals 15 residues. The CDR3 nucleotides read TGTGCCAGCAGCGCCCAGGGGCGGATAAACACTGAAGCTTTCTTT. Translated, it gives CASSAQGRINTEAFF.

The CDR3 here is CASSLVGGSSYNEQFF. CDR3 nucleotides: TGTGCCAGCAGCTTAGTTGGCGGATCCTCCTACAATGAGCAGTTCTTC. The chain uses TRBV7-2 and TRBJ2-1, with D hard to call. CDR3 length equals 16 residues. Trimming pared 1 base from V and 0 bases from J, leaving 10 bases between. Looked up from germline, CDR1 is SGHTA and CDR2 is FQGNSA.

The chain recombines TRBV27 with TRBJ2-5; D is possibly TRBD2 (5 bases). This CDR3 region has 13 residues. Between the trimmed V and J ends, which lost 5 bases and 4 bases, there was a span of 11 bases. CDR1 is MNHEY, CDR2 SMNVEV, per germline (reference sequence). The CDR3 coding sequence is TGTGCCAGCAGTGGGCGGGCCCTAGAGACCCAGTACTTC. The encoded protein is CASSGRALETQYF.

This chain links TRBV19 with TRBJ2-4, with a weak D call TRBD2 (6 bases). The ends were cut back, 6 bases at V and 8 bases at J, with 14 bases in the middle. This CDR3 comprises 13 residues. Germline V lookup: CDR1 LNHDA, CDR2 SQIVND (reference sequence). The CDR3 DNA reads TGTGCCAGTAGGGCCGGGACTTCGGACATTCAGTACTTC. This sequence encodes CASRAGTSDIQYF. Based on the CDR3 plus reference TRBV19 and TRBJ2-4, the full variable domain is DGGITQSPKYLFRKEGQNVTLSCEQNLNHDAMYWYRQDPGQGLRLIYYSQIVNDFQKGDIAEGYSVSREKKESFPLTVTSAQKNPTAFYLCASRAGTSDIQYFGAGTRLSVL.

The chain carries TRBV21-1 and TRBJ2-7; the tabulated D call, TRBD1, remains unverified against the DNA. TRBV21-1 is recorded as a pseudogene. The CDR3 extends over 16 amino acids. The CDR3 protein is CASSKAPKGFSYEQYF. The DNA of the CDR3 is TGTGCCAGCAGCAAAGCCCCCAAGGGGTTTTCCTACGAGCAGTACTTC.

The chain links TRBV2 to TRBJ2-2; D perhaps matches TRBD1 (6 bases). V lost 8 bases and J 5 bases, leaving 18 bases between the germline ends. The CDR3 extends over 15 amino acids. CDR1 is SNHLY, CDR2 FYNNEI, per germline. CDR3 sequence: CASALGALGTGELFF. The CDR3 bases are TGTGCCAGCGCCCTGGGGGCCCTTGGTACCGGGGAGCTGTTTTTT.

This clone was seen just once. The chain is built from TRBV6-2 or TRBV6-3 and TRBJ2-5; 7 bases map to TRBD2. With V trimmed by 2 bases and J by 7 bases, 1 base remained unmatched. This CDR3 is 12 amino acids long. The germline CDR1 and CDR2 sequences are MNHEY and SVGEGT. The chain's CDR3 is CASSYGGGTQYF. As DNA, the CDR3 is TGTGCCAGCAGTTACGGGGGGGGGACCCAGTACTTC.

This clone was seen a few times. This chain links TRBV5-5 with TRBJ2-5, with 7 bases matching TRBD2. The CDR3 sequence is 15 residues long. V dropped 4 bases and J dropped 5; count of bases not matched to a gene: 11. Germline assignment: CDR1 SGHKS and CDR2 YYEKEE (reference sequence). The CDR3 spells CASSRGSGGRETQYF. Here the CDR3 DNA reads TGTGCCAGCAGCCGCGGCTCGGGGGGTCGGGAGACCCAGTACTTC.

CDR3 bases: TGCAGTGCTAGTCCGGCTAGCGGGGGGACGGCCAATGAGCAGTTCTTC. It yields the protein CSASPASGGTANEQFF. The V gene is TRBV20-1, the J gene TRBJ2-1, with 11 bases lining up with TRBD2. Germline CDR1 is DFQATT and CDR2 is SNEGSKA (reference sequence). CDR3 length: 16 residues. V lost 3 bases to trimming and J lost 6 bases; unmatched junction nucleotides: 10.